This TCR beta chain stems from a study of shared clonotypes between healthy human individuals. The CDR3 covers 17 residues. Trimming shortened V by 2 bases and J by 4 bases, and 20 bases separated the two germline ends. Germline lookup yields CDR1 MDHEN and CDR2 SYDVKM. Repertoires were generated with immunoSEQ multiplex PCR, while TCRdb's copy carries only in-frame clones and drops some. The repertoire has a few million clones, about nine tenths of them found once; the top ten carry more than 0.35%. The sequence came from a man younger than 35 in good health. Some clones in this sample may be carry-over from other donors' samples. This chain connects TRBV28 to TRBJ2-5; tentatively, D is TRBD1 or TRBD2 (5 bases each). The sample consisted of naive CD4+ T cells from PBMCs. Subset described: CD45RA+ positively selected. The CDR3 DNA follows: TGTGCCAGCAGTTTACCTAGCCGGGCAGGGATGGGAGAGACCCAGTACTTC. Protein: CASSLPSRAGMGETQYF.